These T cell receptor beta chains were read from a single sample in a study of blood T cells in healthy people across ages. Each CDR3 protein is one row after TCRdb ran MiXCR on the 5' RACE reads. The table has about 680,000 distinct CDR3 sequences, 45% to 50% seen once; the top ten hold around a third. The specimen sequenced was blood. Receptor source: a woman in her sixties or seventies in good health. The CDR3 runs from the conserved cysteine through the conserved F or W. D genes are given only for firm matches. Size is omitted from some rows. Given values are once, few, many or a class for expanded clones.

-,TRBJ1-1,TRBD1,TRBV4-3,CASSQEMGQGQNTEAFF,TGCGCCAGCAGCCAAGAAATGGGACAGGGACAGAACACTGAAGCTTTCTTT
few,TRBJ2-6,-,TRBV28,CASRSDRSPNVLTF,TGTGCCAGCAGGTCAGACAGGAGCCCCAACGTCCTGACTTTC
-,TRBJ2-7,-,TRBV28,CASSLSGLYEQYF,TGTGCCAGCAGTTTATCAGGGCTCTACGAGCAGTACTTC
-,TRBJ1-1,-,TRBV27,CASSLGQGKNTEAFF,TGTGCCAGCAGTTTAGGGCAGGGGAAGAACACTGAAGCTTTCTTT
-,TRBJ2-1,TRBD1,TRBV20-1,CSARDWTGAGSYNEQFF,TGCAGTGCTAGAGACTGGACAGGGGCCGGCTCCTACAATGAGCAGTTCTTC
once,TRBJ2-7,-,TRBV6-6,CASSDLRNVGVTYEQYF,TGTGCCAGCAGCGACCTACGGAATGTGGGGGTGACCTACGAGCAGTACTTC
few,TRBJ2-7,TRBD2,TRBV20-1,CSASKGLACEQYF,TGCAGTGCTAGTAAAGGACTAGCCTGCGAGCAGTACTTC
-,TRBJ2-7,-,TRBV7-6,CAGSLQANYEQYF,TGTGCCGGCAGCTTACAGGCGAATTACGAGCAGTACTTC
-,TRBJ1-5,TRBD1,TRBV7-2,CASSLSGTGSYQPQHF,TGTGCCAGCAGTTTATCCGGGACAGGGAGCTATCAGCCCCAGCATTTT
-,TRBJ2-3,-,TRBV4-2,CASSQDPPLPESTDTQYF,TGTGCCAGCAGCCAAGACCCCCCCCTCCCGGAGAGCACAGATACGCAGTATTTT
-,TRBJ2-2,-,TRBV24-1,CATRVSRITGELFF,TGTGCCACCAGGGTTAGTCGGATCACCGGGGAGCTGTTTTTT
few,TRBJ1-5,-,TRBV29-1,CSVAPRGDQPQHF,TGCAGCGTTGCCCCGAGGGGGGATCAGCCCCAGCATTTT
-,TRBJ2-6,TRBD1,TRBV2,CASSEDRFLSGANVLTF,TGTGCCAGCAGTGAGGACAGGTTTCTCTCTGGGGCCAACGTCCTGACTTTC